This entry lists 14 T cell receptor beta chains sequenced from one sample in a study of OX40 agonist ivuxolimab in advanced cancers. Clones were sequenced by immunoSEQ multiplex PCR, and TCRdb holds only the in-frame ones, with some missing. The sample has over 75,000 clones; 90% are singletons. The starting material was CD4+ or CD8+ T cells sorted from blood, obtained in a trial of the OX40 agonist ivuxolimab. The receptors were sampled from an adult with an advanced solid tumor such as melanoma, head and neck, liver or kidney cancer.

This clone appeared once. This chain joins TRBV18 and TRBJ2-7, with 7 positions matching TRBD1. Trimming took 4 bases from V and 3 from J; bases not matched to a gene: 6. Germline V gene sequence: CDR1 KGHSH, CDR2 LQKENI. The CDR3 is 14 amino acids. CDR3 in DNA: TGTGCCAGCTCACTAAGAACAGGGGACTACGAGCAGTACTTC. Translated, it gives CASSLRTGDYEQYF.

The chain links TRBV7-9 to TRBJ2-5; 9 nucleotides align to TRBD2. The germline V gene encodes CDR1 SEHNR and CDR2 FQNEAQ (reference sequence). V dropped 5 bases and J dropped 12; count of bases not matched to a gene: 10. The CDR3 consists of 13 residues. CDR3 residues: CASSPPAAGGKYF. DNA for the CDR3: TGTGCCAGCAGCCCCCCAGCTGCGGGGGGGAAGTACTTC.

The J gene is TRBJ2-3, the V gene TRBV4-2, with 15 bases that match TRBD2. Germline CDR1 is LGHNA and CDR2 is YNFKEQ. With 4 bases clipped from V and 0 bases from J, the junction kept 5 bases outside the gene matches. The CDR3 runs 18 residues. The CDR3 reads CASSPGTSGRPSTDTQYF. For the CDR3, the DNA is TGTGCCAGCAGCCCAGGGACTAGCGGGAGGCCTAGCACAGATACGCAGTATTTT.

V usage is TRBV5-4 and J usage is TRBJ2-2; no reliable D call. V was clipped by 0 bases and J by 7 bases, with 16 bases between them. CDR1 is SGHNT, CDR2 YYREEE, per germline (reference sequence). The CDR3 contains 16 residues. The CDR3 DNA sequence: TGTGCCAGCAGCTTGGCCACGAGGCCGCCGGTCGGGGAGCTGTTTTTT. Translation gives CASSLATRPPVGELFF.

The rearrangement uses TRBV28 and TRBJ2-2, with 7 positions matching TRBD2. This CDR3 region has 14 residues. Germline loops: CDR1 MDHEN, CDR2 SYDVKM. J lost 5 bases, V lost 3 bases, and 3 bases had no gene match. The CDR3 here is CASSFAGVTGELFF. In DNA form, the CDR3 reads TGTGCCAGCAGTTTTGCGGGAGTAACCGGGGAGCTGTTTTTT.

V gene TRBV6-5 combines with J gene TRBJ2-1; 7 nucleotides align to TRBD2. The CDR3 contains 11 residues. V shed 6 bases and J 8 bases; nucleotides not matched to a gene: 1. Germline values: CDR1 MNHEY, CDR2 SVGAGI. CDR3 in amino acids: CASSREDEQFF. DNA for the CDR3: TGTGCCAGCAGCCGGGAGGATGAGCAGTTCTTC.

The DNA for the CDR3 is TGTGCCAGCAGTGACCGGACAGAGAATCAGCCCCAGCATTTT. Translation gives CASSDRTENQPQHF. The rearrangement links TRBV6-1 to TRBJ1-5; D might be TRBD1 (6 bases). V lost 3 bases and J lost 4, with 10 bases in between. This CDR3 comprises 14 residues. Germline-derived CDR1 and CDR2 are MNHNS and SASEGT.

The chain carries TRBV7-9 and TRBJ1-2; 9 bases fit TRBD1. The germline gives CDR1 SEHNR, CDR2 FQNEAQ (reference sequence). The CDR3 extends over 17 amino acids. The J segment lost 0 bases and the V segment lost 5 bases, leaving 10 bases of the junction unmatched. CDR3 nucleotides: TGTGCCAGCAGCCATACCGGGGGACAGGGTTCTAACTATGGCTACACCTTC. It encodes CASSHTGGQGSNYGYTF. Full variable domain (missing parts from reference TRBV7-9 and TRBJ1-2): DTGVSQNPRHKITKRGQNVTFRCDPISEHNRLYWYRQTLGQGPEFLTYFQNEAQLEKSRLLSDRFSAERPKGSFSTLEIQRTEQGDSAMYLCASSHTGGQGSNYGYTFGSGTRLTVV.

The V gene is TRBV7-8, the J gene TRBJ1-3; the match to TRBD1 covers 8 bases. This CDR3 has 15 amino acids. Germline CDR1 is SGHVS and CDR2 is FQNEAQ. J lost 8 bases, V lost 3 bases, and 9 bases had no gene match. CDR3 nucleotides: TGTGCCAGCAGCTTTGTCGACAGGGGCCGTGACACCATATATTTT. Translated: CASSFVDRGRDTIYF.

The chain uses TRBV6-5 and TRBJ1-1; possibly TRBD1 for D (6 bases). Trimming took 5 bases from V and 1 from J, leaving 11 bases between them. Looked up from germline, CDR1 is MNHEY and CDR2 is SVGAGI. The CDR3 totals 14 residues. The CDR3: CASSTGTANTEAFF. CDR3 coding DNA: TGTGCCAGCAGTACAGGGACCGCGAACACTGAAGCTTTCTTT.

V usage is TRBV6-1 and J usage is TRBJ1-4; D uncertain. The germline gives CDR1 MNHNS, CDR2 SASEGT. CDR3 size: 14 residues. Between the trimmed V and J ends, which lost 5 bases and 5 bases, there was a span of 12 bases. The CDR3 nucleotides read TGTGCCAGCAGTCCCGCGGGCAGAAATGAAAAACTGTTTTTT. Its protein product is CASSPAGRNEKLFF.

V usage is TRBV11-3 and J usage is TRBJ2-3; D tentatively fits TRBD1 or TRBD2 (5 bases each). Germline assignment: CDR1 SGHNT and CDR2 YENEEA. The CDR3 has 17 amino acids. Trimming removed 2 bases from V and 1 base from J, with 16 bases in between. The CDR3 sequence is CASSLSGTTTGTDTQYF. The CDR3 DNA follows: TGTGCCAGCAGCTTATCCGGGACCACGACTGGCACAGATACGCAGTATTTT.

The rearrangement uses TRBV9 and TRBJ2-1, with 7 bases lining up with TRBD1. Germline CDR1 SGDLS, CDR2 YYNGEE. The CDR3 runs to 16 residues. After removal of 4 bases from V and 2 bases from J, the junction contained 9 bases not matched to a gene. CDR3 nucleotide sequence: TGTGCCAGCAGCCCCAGGACAGGAAATACCTACAATGAGCAGTTCTTC. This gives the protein CASSPRTGNTYNEQFF. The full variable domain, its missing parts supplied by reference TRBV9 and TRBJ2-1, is DSGVTQTPKHLITATGQRVTLRCSPRSGDLSVYWYQQSLDQGLQFLIQYYNGEERAKGNILERFSAQQFPDLHSELNLSSLELGDSALYFCASSPRTGNTYNEQFFGPGTRLTVL.

For the CDR3, the DNA is TGTGCCAGCAGCGCCCCCTCGGGACTAACGGGGGCAGATACGCAGTATTTT. Protein: CASSAPSGLTGADTQYF. J is TRBJ2-3 and V is TRBV9, with 7 bases that match TRBD2. Germline V CDR1 and CDR2: SGDLS, YYNGEE. The CDR3 spans 17 residues. Trimming took 3 bases from V and 4 from J; bases not matched to a gene: 14.